These 2 T cell receptor beta chains originate from one sample sequenced in a study of T cells in tumors after PD-1 blockade. Clones were read by immunoSEQ multiplex PCR, and TCRdb kept only the in-frame ones, dropping some. The repertoire includes some 48,000 clones, about four fifths of them detected once, and approximately 16% sits in the top ten. Sequencing used PBMCs, obtained before anti-PD-1 treatment. These receptors came from a human donor with basal cell carcinoma.

The rearrangement joins TRBV6-5 to TRBJ2-7; D gene uncertain. The CDR3 consists of 14 residues. The germline V gene has CDR1 MNHEY and CDR2 SVGAGI. Between the trimmed V and J ends, which lost 3 bases and 7 bases, there was a span of 16 bases. The chain's CDR3 is CASSYLSPETEQYF. CDR3 in DNA: TGTGCCAGCAGTTATCTATCCCCAGAGACAGAGCAGTACTTC.

This clone was detected a few times. The rearrangement links TRBV7-3 to TRBJ1-6; tentative D call: TRBD1 (6 bases). Trimming removed 4 bases from V and 9 bases from J, with 13 bases in between. Germline CDR1 is SGHTA and CDR2 is FQGTGA. The CDR3 totals 14 residues. This CDR3 is CASSWGTSGSPLHF. DNA of the CDR3: TGTGCCAGCAGCTGGGGGACATCTGGTTCACCCCTCCACTTT.